Listed below are T cell receptor beta chains from one sample, sequenced in a study of OX40 agonist ivuxolimab in advanced cancers. Libraries were prepared by immunoSEQ multiplex PCR; TCRdb keeps only in-frame clonotypes and omits some of them. The sample gives 60,000 to 65,000 clones, about 91% of which show up once; around 0.4% is in the top ten. This specimen was CD4+ or CD8+ T cells sorted from blood, taken in a trial of the OX40 agonist ivuxolimab. The receptors were sampled from an adult with an advanced solid tumor such as melanoma, head and neck, liver or kidney cancer. CDR3s include the opening cysteine and the closing phenylalanine or tryptophan. Each record gives: V gene, clone size, J gene, D gene, CDR3 DNA, CDR3 protein. D genes are given only for firm matches. Where a row states a size, it is once, few, many or the class of an expanded clone; other rows omit it.

TRBV29-1,NA,TRBJ2-3,NA,TGCAGCGGTTCAGGGAGGTTTGCAGATACGCAGTATTTT,CSGSGRFADTQYF
TRBV28,NA,TRBJ2-1,NA,TGTGCCAGCAGCCCGGGACTCTTCTACAATGAGCAGTTCTTC,CASSPGLFYNEQFF
TRBV5-1,NA,TRBJ2-7,TRBD2,TGCGCCAGCAGCTTAGGCGCATCCGGGACTAGCGGGGGCGAGCAGTACTTC,CASSLGASGTSGGEQYF
TRBV27,NA,TRBJ1-4,NA,TGTGCCAGCAGTTTCCTCGCTTCTTCGGGGGAAAAACTGTTTTTT,CASSFLASSGEKLFF
TRBV19,NA,TRBJ1-3,NA,TGTGCCAGCAGGACACTCTCCTCTGGAAACACCATATATTTT,CASRTLSSGNTIYF
TRBV29-1,NA,TRBJ2-4,TRBD2,TGCAGCGTCCAATACCCTAGCGGGGCAAACATTCAGTACTTC,CSVQYPSGANIQYF
TRBV6-6,NA,TRBJ2-1,NA,TGTGCCAGCAGTTACCCTAGCTCCTACAATGAGCAGTTCTTC,CASSYPSSYNEQFF
TRBV5-1,once,TRBJ2-1,TRBD1,TGCGCCAGCAGACAGGGGGCGCGGGATGAGCAGTTCTTC,CASRQGARDEQFF
TRBV7-9,NA,TRBJ2-2,NA,TGTGCCAGCAGCTTAGCGCCAAGGATAACCGGGGAGCTGTTTTTT,CASSLAPRITGELFF
TRBV11-2,once,TRBJ1-1,NA,TGTGCCAGCAGCTTAGGCAGGATCATGAACACTGAAGCTTTCTTT,CASSLGRIMNTEAFF
TRBV6-5,NA,TRBJ2-5,NA,TGTGCCAGCAGGCTACAGGGAGTGGCGACCCAGTACTTC,CASRLQGVATQYF
TRBV2,NA,TRBJ1-5,NA,TGTGCCAGCAAGCCGTATTGGACTGCGGCGGGCAATCAGCCCCAGCATTTT,CASKPYWTAAGNQPQHF
TRBV4-2,NA,TRBJ2-1,NA,TGTGCCAGCAGCCAAGATTGGGCCCAGGGTCCCTACAATGAGCAGTTCTTC,CASSQDWAQGPYNEQFF